Listed below are T cell receptor beta chains from one sample, sequenced in a study of CD8+ T cells in alopecia areata. Sequencing used immunoSEQ multiplex PCR; TCRdb keeps in-frame clones, though not all of them. The sample records 40,000 to 50,000 clones, roughly 65% being singletons. The sequencing used CD8+ T cells sorted from blood, collected at week 4, from a patient treated with tofacitinib. The origin of the receptors is a human donor with alopecia areata. The CDR3 runs from the conserved cysteine through the conserved F or W. Each record gives: J gene, D gene, V gene, clone size, CDR3 length, CDR3 DNA, CDR3 protein. A D gene is named only where the DNA matches it firmly. Not all rows give a size; the values are once, few, many and, for expanded clones, a class.

j_call: TRBJ2-7
d_call: .
v_call: TRBV2
clone_size: few
cdr3_length: 11
cdr3_nt: TGTGCCGGCTCAGACGGGTACGAGCAGTACTTC
cdr3_aa: CAGSDGYEQYF

j_call: TRBJ2-6
d_call: .
v_call: TRBV9
clone_size: .
cdr3_length: 14
cdr3_nt: TGTGCCAGCAGCGTAGGGACTGGGGCCAACGTCCTGACTTTC
cdr3_aa: CASSVGTGANVLTF

j_call: TRBJ1-1
d_call: .
v_call: TRBV15
clone_size: few
cdr3_length: 11
cdr3_nt: TGTGCCACCAGCAGCTCCACTGAAGCTTTCTTT
cdr3_aa: CATSSSTEAFF

j_call: TRBJ2-7
d_call: .
v_call: TRBV7-7
clone_size: few
cdr3_length: 13
cdr3_nt: TGTGCCAGCAGCTTAGAGGAGTCCTACGAGCAGTACTTC
cdr3_aa: CASSLEESYEQYF

j_call: TRBJ2-5
d_call: .
v_call: TRBV30
clone_size: .
cdr3_length: 13
cdr3_nt: TGTGCCTGGACGCGGGGAGGGGGAGAGACCCAGTACTTC
cdr3_aa: CAWTRGGGETQYF

j_call: TRBJ1-1
d_call: .
v_call: TRBV6-5
clone_size: .
cdr3_length: 13
cdr3_nt: TGTGCCAGCAGTTACTCAGTGAACACTGAAGCTTTCTTT
cdr3_aa: CASSYSVNTEAFF

j_call: TRBJ2-5
d_call: .
v_call: TRBV7-3
clone_size: .
cdr3_length: 15
cdr3_nt: TGTGCCAGCAGCTTAACGTTTGGGGGTCTCGAGACCCAGTACTTC
cdr3_aa: CASSLTFGGLETQYF

j_call: TRBJ2-7
d_call: TRBD1
v_call: TRBV27
clone_size: once
cdr3_length: 17
cdr3_nt: TGTGCCAGCAGCACCACTCCGGGACAGGGAAACTCCTACGAGCAGTACTTC
cdr3_aa: CASSTTPGQGNSYEQYF

j_call: TRBJ2-3
d_call: .
v_call: TRBV5-1
clone_size: .
cdr3_length: 13
cdr3_nt: TGCGCCAGCAGCCGTACCGGGGGAGTTACGCAGTATTTT
cdr3_aa: CASSRTGGVTQYF

j_call: TRBJ2-1
d_call: .
v_call: TRBV30
clone_size: .
cdr3_length: 12
cdr3_nt: TGTGCCTGGAGGCTAGGAGGCAATGAGCAGTTCTTC
cdr3_aa: CAWRLGGNEQFF

j_call: TRBJ1-2
d_call: .
v_call: TRBV29-1
clone_size: .
cdr3_length: 12
cdr3_nt: TGCAGCGTTGACTCAGGCCTCTATGGCTACACCTTC
cdr3_aa: CSVDSGLYGYTF

j_call: TRBJ2-5
d_call: .
v_call: TRBV11-2
clone_size: .
cdr3_length: 16
cdr3_nt: TGTGCCAGCAGCTTAGCCCAGGCCACGTACCAAGAGACCCAGTACTTC
cdr3_aa: CASSLAQATYQETQYF

j_call: TRBJ2-5
d_call: TRBD2
v_call: TRBV27
clone_size: .
cdr3_length: 15
cdr3_nt: TGTGCCAGCAGTTCGCAAGCGGGGACGGACAAGACCCAGTACTTC
cdr3_aa: CASSSQAGTDKTQYF

j_call: TRBJ2-2
d_call: .
v_call: TRBV30
clone_size: .
cdr3_length: 12
cdr3_nt: TGTGCCTGGAGCCTTACAGGGGGGGAGCTGTTTTTT
cdr3_aa: CAWSLTGGELFF

j_call: TRBJ1-2
d_call: .
v_call: TRBV2
clone_size: many
cdr3_length: 14
cdr3_nt: TGTGCCAGCACCCCGACGGAAACGAACTATGGCTACACCTTC
cdr3_aa: CASTPTETNYGYTF

j_call: TRBJ2-1
d_call: .
v_call: TRBV29-1
clone_size: .
cdr3_length: 11
cdr3_nt: TGCAGCGCGGGCTCCTACAATGAGCAGTTCTTC
cdr3_aa: CSAGSYNEQFF

j_call: TRBJ2-7
d_call: .
v_call: TRBV15
clone_size: .
cdr3_length: 15
cdr3_nt: TGTGCCACCAGCAGAGCCCAGGGGAGAGCCTACGAGCAGTACTTC
cdr3_aa: CATSRAQGRAYEQYF

j_call: TRBJ2-1
d_call: .
v_call: TRBV19
clone_size: few
cdr3_length: 15
cdr3_nt: TGTGCCAGTAGTATTAGTCCAGCTGGGGCTAATGAGCAGTTCTTC
cdr3_aa: CASSISPAGANEQFF

j_call: TRBJ2-3
d_call: TRBD1
v_call: TRBV15
clone_size: .
cdr3_length: 16
cdr3_nt: TGTGCCACCAGCGCGGGACAGGGCGGAGGGACAGATACGCAGTATTTT
cdr3_aa: CATSAGQGGGTDTQYF

j_call: TRBJ2-1
d_call: TRBD2
v_call: TRBV9
clone_size: .
cdr3_length: 13
cdr3_nt: TGTGCCAGCAGCGTGGGACTAGGGGATGAGCAGTTCTTC
cdr3_aa: CASSVGLGDEQFF

j_call: TRBJ1-4
d_call: TRBD1
v_call: TRBV29-1
clone_size: .
cdr3_length: 14
cdr3_nt: TGCAGCGTTGAAGACGGACAGGGGGAGGCAAAACTGTTTTTT
cdr3_aa: CSVEDGQGEAKLFF

j_call: TRBJ2-5
d_call: TRBD1
v_call: TRBV29-1
clone_size: few
cdr3_length: 12
cdr3_nt: TGCAGCGTTCCCTACAGGGGGGAGACCCAGTACTTC
cdr3_aa: CSVPYRGETQYF

j_call: TRBJ2-5
d_call: .
v_call: TRBV27
clone_size: .
cdr3_length: 11
cdr3_nt: TGTGCCAGCAGTTTAGGGGAGACCCAGTACTTC
cdr3_aa: CASSLGETQYF

j_call: TRBJ2-6
d_call: .
v_call: TRBV9
clone_size: .
cdr3_length: 16
cdr3_nt: TGTGCCAGCAGCGTAAACAGGGAATCCGGGGCCAACGTCCTGACTTTC
cdr3_aa: CASSVNRESGANVLTF

j_call: TRBJ2-2
d_call: .
v_call: TRBV9
clone_size: few
cdr3_length: 12
cdr3_nt: TGTGCCAGCAGCGTAGTTAACGGGGAGCTGTTTTTT
cdr3_aa: CASSVVNGELFF

j_call: TRBJ2-7
d_call: .
v_call: TRBV4-3
clone_size: .
cdr3_length: 14
cdr3_nt: TGCGCCAGCAGCCAAGACAGGGATACCTACGAGCAGTACTTC
cdr3_aa: CASSQDRDTYEQYF

j_call: TRBJ2-7
d_call: TRBD1
v_call: TRBV27
clone_size: .
cdr3_length: 13
cdr3_nt: TGTGCCAGCAGTTTGGGACAGACCTACGAGCAGTACTTC
cdr3_aa: CASSLGQTYEQYF

j_call: TRBJ2-5
d_call: .
v_call: TRBV7-7
clone_size: .
cdr3_length: 13
cdr3_nt: TGTGCCAGCAGCTTACGGAGGGGAGAGACCCAGTACTTC
cdr3_aa: CASSLRRGETQYF

j_call: TRBJ1-1
d_call: .
v_call: TRBV29-1
clone_size: .
cdr3_length: 16
cdr3_nt: TGCAGCGTGCCCGGAGATTTAGCGTACAGAAACACTGAAGCTTTCTTT
cdr3_aa: CSVPGDLAYRNTEAFF